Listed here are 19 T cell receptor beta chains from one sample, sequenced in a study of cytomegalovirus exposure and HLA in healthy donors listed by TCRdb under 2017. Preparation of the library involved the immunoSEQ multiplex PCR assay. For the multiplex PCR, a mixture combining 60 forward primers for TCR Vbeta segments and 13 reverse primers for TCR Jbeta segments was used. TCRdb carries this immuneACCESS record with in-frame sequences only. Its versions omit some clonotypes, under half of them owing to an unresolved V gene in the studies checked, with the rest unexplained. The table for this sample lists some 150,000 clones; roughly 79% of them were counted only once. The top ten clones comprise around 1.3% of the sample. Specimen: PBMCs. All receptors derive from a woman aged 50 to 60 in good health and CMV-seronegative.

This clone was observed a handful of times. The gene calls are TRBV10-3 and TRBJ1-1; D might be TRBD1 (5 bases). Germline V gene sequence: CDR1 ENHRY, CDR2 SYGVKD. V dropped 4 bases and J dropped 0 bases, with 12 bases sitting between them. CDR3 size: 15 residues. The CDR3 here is CAISAGLTMNTEAFF. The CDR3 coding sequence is TGTGCCATCAGTGCAGGGTTGACAATGAACACTGAAGCTTTCTTT.

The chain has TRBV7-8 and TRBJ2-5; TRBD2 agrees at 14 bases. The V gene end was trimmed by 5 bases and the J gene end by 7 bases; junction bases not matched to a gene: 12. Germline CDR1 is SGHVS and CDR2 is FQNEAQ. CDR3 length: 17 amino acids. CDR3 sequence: CASSPPLRLAGGVTQYF. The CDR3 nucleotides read TGTGCCAGCAGCCCTCCCCTACGACTAGCGGGGGGGGTGACCCAGTACTTC.

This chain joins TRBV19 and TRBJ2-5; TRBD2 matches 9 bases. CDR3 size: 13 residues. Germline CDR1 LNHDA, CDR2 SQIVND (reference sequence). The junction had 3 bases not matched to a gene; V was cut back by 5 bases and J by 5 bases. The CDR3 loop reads CASSGLAKETQYF. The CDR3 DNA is TGTGCCAGTAGTGGACTAGCGAAGGAGACCCAGTACTTC.

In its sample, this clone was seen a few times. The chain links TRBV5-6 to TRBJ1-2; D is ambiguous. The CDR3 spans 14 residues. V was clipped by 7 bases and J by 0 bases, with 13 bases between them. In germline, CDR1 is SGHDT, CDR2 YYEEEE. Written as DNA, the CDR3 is TGTGCCAGCGGTTTCGGGGTAGCTAACTATGGCTACACCTTC. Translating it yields CASGFGVANYGYTF.

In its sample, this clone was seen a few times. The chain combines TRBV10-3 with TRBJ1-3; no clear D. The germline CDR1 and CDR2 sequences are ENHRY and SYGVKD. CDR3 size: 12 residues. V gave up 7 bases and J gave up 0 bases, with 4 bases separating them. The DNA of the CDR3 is TGTGCCATCAACACCTCTGGAAACACCATATATTTT. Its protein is CAINTSGNTIYF.

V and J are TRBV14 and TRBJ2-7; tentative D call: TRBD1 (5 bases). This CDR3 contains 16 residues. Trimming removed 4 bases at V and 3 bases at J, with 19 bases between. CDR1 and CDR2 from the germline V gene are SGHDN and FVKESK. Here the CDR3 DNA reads TGTGCCAGCAGCCCGGTTCTTGACTCAGGGCACTACGAGCAGTACTTC. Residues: CASSPVLDSGHYEQYF.

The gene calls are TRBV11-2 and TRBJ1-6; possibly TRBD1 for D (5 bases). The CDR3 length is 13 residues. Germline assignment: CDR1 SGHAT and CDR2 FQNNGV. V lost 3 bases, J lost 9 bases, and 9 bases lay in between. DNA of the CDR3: TGTGCCAGCAGCTTGCAGGGTTTTTCACCCCTCCACTTT. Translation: CASSLQGFSPLHF.

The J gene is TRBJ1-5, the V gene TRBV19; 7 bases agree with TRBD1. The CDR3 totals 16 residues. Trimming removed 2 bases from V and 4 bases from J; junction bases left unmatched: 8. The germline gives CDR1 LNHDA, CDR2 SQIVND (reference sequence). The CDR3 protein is CASSISGQRENQPQHF. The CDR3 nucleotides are TGTGCCAGTAGTATATCGGGACAGAGGGAAAATCAGCCCCAGCATTTT.

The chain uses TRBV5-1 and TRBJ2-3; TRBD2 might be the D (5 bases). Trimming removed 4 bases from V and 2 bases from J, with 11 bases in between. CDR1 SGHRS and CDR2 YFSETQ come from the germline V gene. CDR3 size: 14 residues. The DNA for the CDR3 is TGCGCCAGCAGCCCGCGAGGGCTCACAGATACGCAGTATTTT. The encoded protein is CASSPRGLTDTQYF.

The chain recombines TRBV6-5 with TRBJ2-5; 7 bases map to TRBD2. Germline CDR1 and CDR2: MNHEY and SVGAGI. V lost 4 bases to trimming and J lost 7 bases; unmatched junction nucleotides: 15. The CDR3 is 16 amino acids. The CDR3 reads CASSFYPREGDGTQYF. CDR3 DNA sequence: TGTGCCAGCAGTTTCTACCCGAGGGAGGGTGATGGGACCCAGTACTTC.

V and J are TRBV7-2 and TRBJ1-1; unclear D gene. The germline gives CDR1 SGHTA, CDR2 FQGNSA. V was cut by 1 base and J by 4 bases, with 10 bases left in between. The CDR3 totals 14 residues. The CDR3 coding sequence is TGTGCCAGCAGCTTAGGTCGAGGGAGCACTGAAGCTTTCTTT. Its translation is CASSLGRGSTEAFF.

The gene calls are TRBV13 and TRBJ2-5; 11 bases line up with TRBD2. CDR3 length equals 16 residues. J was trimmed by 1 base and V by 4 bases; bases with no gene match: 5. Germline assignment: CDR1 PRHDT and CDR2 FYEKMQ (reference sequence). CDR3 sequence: CASSSRLAGSQETQYF. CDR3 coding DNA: TGTGCCAGCAGCTCGAGACTAGCGGGAAGCCAAGAGACCCAGTACTTC.

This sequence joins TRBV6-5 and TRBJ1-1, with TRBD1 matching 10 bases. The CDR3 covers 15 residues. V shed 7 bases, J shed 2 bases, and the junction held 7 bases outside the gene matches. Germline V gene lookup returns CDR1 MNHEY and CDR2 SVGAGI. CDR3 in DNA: TGTGCCAGCACACGACAGGGGGCCCCCAACACTGAAGCTTTCTTT. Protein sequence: CASTRQGAPNTEAFF.

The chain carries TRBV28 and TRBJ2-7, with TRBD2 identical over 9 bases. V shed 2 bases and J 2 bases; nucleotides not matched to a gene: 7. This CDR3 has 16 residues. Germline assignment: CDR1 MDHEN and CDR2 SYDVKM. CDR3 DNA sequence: TGTGCCAGCAGTTTAATGGAGCGGGAGGACACCTACGAGCAGTACTTC. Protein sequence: CASSLMEREDTYEQYF.

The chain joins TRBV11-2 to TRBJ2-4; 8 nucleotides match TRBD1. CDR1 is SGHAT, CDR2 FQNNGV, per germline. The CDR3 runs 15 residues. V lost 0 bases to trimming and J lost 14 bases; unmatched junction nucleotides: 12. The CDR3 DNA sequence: TGTGCCAGCAGCTTAGACCCAGGGGGCGTGGGTATCGAGTACTTC. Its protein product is CASSLDPGGVGIEYF.

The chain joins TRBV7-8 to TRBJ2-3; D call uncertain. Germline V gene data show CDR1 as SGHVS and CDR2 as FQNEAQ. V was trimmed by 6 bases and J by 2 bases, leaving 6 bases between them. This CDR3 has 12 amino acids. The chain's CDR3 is CASSFNTDTQYF. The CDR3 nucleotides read TGTGCCAGCAGTTTCAACACAGATACGCAGTATTTT.

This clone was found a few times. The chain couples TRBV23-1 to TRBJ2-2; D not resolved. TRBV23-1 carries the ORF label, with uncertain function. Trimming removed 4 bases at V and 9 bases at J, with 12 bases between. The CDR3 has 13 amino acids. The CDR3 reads CASSPWAGRELFF. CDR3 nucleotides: TGCGCCAGCAGTCCCTGGGCCGGAAGGGAGCTGTTTTTT.

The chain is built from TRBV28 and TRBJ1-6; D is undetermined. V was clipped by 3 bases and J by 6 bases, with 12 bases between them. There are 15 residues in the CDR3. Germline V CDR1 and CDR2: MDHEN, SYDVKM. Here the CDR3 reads CASSFPGMSNSPLHF. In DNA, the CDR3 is TGTGCCAGCAGTTTCCCCGGGATGAGTAATTCACCCCTCCACTTT.

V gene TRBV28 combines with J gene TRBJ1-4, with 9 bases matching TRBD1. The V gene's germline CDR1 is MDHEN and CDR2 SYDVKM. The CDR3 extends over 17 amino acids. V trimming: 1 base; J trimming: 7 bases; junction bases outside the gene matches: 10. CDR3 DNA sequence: TGTGCCAGCAGTTTATACAGGGGGCGGACTGGCCCTGAAAAACTGTTTTTT. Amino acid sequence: CASSLYRGRTGPEKLFF. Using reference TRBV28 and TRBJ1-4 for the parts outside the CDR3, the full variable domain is DVKVTQSSRYLVKRTGEKVFLECVQDMDHENMFWYRQDPGLGLRLIYFSYDVKMKEKGDIPEGYSVSREKKERFSLILESASTNQTSMYLCASSLYRGRTGPEKLFFGSGTQLSVL.